The clone carrying this T cell receptor (beta chain) showed up just a few times. The antigen remains undetermined. The sample belongs to a study of early T cells in non-severe SARS-CoV-2 infection. The wider study: Bulk RNA from unsorted whole blood was sequenced; chains were unpaired. Study outcomes and limitations: Matching against VDJdb likely underestimated virus-specific expansions, favoring anti-spike CD8.

Attached unique molecular identifiers marked individual cDNA molecules. From the 5' RACE reads, TCRdb called clonotypes with MiXCR, one entry per CDR3 protein. This table holds 75,000 to 90,000 distinct CDR3 sequences, 14% to 15% found once. The CDR3 spans 16 residues. The germline V and J ends were trimmed by 6 bases and 0 bases, with 12 bases remaining between them. The germline CDR1 and CDR2 sequences are MDHEN and SYDVKM. The sequence was obtained from an adult who was a healthcare worker with PCR-confirmed SARS-CoV-2 infection or an uninfected control (not recorded which). The V call is TRBV28, the J call TRBJ2-6, with D maybe TRBD2 (6 bases). Sequencing was carried out using whole blood. CDR3 DNA: TGTGCCAGCAGGCCTGGGGGGAGCTCTGGGGCCAACGTCCTGACTTTC. It is translated as CASRPGGSSGANVLTF.